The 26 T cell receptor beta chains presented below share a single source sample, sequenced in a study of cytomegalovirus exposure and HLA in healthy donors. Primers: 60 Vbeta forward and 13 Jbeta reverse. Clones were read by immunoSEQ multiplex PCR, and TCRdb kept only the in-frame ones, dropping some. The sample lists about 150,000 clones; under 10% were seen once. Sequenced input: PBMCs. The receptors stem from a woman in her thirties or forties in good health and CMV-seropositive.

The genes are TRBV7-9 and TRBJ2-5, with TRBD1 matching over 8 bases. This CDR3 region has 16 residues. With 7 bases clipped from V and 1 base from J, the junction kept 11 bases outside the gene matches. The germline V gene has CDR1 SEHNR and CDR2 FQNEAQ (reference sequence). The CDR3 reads CASTLIRDRGQETQYF. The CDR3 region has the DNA TGTGCCAGCACCCTTATCCGAGACAGGGGCCAAGAGACCCAGTACTTC.

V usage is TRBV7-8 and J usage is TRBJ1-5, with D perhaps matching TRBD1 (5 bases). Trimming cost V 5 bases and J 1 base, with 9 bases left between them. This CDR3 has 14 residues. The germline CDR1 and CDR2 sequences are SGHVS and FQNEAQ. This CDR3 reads CASSLRQSNQPQHF. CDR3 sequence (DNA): TGTGCCAGCAGCCTCCGACAGAGCAATCAGCCCCAGCATTTT.

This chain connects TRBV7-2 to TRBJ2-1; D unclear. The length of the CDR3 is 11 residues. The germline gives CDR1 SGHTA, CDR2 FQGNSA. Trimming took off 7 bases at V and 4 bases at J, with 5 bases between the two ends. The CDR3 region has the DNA TGTGCCAGCACCCTTTACAATGAGCAGTTCTTC. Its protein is CASTLYNEQFF.

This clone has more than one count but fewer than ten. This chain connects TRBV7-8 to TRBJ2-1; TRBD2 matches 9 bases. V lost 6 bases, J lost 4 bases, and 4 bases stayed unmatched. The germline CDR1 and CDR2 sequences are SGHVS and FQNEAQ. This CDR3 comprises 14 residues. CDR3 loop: CASSRLAEYNEQFF. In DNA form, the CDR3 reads TGTGCCAGCAGTCGACTAGCGGAGTACAATGAGCAGTTCTTC.

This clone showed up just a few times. Here the CDR3 reads CASSPYPNIQYF. CDR3 bases: TGTGCCAGCAGCCCCTATCCTAACATTCAGTACTTC. The V call is TRBV7-8, the J call TRBJ2-4; D ambiguous. This CDR3 spans 12 amino acids. Germline CDR1 and CDR2: SGHVS and FQNEAQ. V dropped 5 bases and J dropped 7 bases, with 9 bases sitting between them.

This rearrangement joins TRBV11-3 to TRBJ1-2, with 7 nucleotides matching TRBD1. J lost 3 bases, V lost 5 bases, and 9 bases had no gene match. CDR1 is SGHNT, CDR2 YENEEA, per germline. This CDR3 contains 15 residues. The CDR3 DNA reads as TGTGCCAGCAGCCTCGAACAGGGGTTCCACTATGGCTACACCTTC. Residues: CASSLEQGFHYGYTF.

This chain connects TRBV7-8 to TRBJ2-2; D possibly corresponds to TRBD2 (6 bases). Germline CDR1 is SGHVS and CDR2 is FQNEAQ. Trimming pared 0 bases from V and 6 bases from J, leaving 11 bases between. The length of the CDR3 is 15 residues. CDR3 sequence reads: CASSLAIRRAGELFF. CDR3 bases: TGTGCCAGCAGCTTAGCTATCAGGAGGGCCGGGGAGCTGTTTTTT.

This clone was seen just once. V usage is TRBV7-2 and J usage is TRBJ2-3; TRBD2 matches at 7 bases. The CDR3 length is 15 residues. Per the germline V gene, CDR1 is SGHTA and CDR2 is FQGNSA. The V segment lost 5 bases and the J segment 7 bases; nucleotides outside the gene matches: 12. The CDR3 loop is CASSGGGFAENTQYF. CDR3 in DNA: TGTGCCAGCAGCGGGGGGGGGTTTGCAGAAAATACGCAGTATTTT. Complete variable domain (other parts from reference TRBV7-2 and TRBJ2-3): GAGVSQSPSNKVTEKGKDVELRCDPISGHTALYWYRQSLGQGLEFLIYFQGNSAPDKSGLPSDRFSAERTGGSVSTLTIQRTQQEDSAVYLCASSGGGFAENTQYFGPGTRLTVL.

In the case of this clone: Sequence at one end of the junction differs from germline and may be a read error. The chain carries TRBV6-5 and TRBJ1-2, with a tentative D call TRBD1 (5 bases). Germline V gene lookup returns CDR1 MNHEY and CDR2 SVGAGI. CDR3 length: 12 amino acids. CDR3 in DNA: TGTGCCAGCAGACCGGGGACCGGGGACTACCCCTTC. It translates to CASRPGTGDYPF.

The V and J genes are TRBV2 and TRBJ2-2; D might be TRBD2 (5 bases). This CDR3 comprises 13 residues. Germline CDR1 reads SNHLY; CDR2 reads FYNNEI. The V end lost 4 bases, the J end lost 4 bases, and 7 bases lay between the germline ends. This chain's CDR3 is CASSGTPTGELFF. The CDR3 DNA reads TGTGCCAGCAGTGGGACTCCCACCGGGGAGCTGTTTTTT.

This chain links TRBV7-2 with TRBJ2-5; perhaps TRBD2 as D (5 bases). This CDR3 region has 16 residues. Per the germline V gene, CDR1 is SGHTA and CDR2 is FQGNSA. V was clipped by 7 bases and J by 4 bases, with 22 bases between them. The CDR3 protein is CASTLPTSGSVETQYF. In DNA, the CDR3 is TGTGCCAGCACCCTTCCGACAAGCGGATCTGTAGAGACCCAGTACTTC.

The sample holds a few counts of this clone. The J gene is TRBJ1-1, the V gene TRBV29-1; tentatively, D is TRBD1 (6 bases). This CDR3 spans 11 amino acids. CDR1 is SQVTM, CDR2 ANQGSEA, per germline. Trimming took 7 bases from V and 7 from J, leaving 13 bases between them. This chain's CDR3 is CSGRQASEAFF. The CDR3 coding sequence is TGCAGCGGCAGACAGGCAAGTGAAGCTTTCTTT.

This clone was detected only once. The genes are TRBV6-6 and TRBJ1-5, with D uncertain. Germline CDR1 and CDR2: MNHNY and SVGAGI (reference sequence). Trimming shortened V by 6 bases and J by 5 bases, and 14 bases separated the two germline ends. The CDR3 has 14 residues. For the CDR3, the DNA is TGTGCCAGCAGGTCGGGAGGGATGTATCAGCCCCAGCATTTT. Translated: CASRSGGMYQPQHF.

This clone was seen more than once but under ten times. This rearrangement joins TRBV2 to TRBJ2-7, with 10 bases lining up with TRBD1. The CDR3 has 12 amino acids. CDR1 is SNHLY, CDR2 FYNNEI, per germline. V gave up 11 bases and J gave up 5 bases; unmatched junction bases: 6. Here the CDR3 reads CAGRDRGHEQYF. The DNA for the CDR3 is TGTGCCGGCCGGGACAGGGGCCACGAGCAGTACTTC.

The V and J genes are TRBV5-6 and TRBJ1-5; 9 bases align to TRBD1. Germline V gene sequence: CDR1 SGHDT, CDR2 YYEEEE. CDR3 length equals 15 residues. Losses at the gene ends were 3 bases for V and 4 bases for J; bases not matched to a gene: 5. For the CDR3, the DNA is TGTGCCAGCAGCTGGGGGACAGGGAGGAATCAGCCCCAGCATTTT. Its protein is CASSWGTGRNQPQHF. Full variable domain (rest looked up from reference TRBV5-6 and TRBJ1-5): DAGVTQSPTHLIKTRGQQVTLRCSPKSGHDTVSWYQQALGQGPQFIFQYYEEEERQRGNFPDRFSGHQFPNYSSELNVNALLLGDSALYLCASSWGTGRNQPQHFGDGTRLSIL.

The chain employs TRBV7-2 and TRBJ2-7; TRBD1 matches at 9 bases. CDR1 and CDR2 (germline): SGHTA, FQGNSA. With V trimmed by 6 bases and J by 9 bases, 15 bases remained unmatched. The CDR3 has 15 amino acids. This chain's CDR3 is CASSPDGQGLRAQYF. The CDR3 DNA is TGTGCCAGCAGTCCTGATGGACAGGGGCTCCGGGCGCAGTACTTC.

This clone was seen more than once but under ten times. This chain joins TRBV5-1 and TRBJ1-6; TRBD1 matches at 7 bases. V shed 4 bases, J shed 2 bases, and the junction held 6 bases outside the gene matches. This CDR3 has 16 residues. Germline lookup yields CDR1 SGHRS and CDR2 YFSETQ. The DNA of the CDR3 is TGCGCCAGCAGCGCCCTACAGGGGACCTATAATTCACCCCTCCACTTT. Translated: CASSALQGTYNSPLHF. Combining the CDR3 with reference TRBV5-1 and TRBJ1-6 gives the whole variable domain KAGVTQTPRYLIKTRGQQVTLSCSPISGHRSVSWYQQTPGQGLQFLFEYFSETQRNKGNFPGRFSGRQFSNSRSEMNVSTLELGDSALYLCASSALQGTYNSPLHFGNGTRLTVT.

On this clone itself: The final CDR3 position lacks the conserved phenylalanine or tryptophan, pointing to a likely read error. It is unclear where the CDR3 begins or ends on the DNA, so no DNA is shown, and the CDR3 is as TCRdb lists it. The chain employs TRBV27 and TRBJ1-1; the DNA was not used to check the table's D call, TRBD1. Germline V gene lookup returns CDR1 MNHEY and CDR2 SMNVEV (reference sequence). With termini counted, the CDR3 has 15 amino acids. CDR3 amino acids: CASSSLQGLNTEPFL.

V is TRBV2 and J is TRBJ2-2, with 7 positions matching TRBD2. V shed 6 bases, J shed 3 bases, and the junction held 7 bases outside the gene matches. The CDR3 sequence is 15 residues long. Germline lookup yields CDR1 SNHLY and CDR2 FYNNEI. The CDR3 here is CASRGGLADTGELFF. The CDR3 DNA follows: TGTGCCAGCAGGGGGGGGTTAGCGGACACCGGGGAGCTGTTTTTT.

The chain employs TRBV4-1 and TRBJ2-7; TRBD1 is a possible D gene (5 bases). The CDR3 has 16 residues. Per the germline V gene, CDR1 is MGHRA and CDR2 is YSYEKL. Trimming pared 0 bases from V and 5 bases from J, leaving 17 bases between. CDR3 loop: CASSQDQVRVSDEQYF. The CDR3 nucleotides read TGCGCCAGCAGCCAAGATCAGGTCAGGGTAAGCGACGAGCAGTACTTC.

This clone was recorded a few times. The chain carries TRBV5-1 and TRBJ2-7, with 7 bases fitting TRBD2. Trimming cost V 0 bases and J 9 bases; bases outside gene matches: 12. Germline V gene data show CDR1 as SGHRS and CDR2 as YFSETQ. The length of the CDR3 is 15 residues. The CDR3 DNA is TGCGCCAGCAGCTTGGACGGGGGAGGGGCCTTGGGGCAGTACTTC. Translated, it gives CASSLDGGGALGQYF.

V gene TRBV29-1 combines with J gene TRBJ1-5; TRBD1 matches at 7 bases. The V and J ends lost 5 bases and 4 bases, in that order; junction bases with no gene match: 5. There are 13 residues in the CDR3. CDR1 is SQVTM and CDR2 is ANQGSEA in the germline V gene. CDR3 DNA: TGCAGCGTTAAGGGGGCAGGTAATCAGCCCCAGCATTTT. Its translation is CSVKGAGNQPQHF.

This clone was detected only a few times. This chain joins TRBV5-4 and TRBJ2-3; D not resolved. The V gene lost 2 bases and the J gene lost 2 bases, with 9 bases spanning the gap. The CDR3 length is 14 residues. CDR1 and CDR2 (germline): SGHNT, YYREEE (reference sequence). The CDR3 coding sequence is TGTGCCAGCAGCTTCTCCCAGGCCACAGATACGCAGTATTTT. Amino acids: CASSFSQATDTQYF. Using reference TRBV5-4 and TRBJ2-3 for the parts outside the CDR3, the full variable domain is ETGVTQSPTHLIKTRGQQVTLRCSSQSGHNTVSWYQQALGQGPQFIFQYYREEENGRGNFPPRFSGLQFPNYSSELNVNALELDDSALYLCASSFSQATDTQYFGPGTRLTVL.

This chain's CDR3 is CASSTGTSGSETQYF. DNA of the CDR3: TGCGCCAGCAGCACAGGGACTAGCGGCTCGGAGACCCAGTACTTC. The V gene is TRBV5-1, the J gene TRBJ2-5; 11 bases are shared with TRBD2. CDR3 length: 15 residues. Looked up from germline, CDR1 is SGHRS and CDR2 is YFSETQ. Trimming at V came to 4 bases and at J to 5 bases, leaving 7 bases not matched to a gene.

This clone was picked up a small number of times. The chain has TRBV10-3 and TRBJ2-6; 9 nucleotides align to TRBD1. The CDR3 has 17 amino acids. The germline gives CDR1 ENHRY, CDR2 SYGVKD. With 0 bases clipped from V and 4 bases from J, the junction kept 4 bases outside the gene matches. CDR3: CAISESQGAPGANVLTF. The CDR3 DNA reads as TGTGCCATCAGTGAGTCACAGGGGGCTCCGGGGGCCAACGTCCTGACTTTC.

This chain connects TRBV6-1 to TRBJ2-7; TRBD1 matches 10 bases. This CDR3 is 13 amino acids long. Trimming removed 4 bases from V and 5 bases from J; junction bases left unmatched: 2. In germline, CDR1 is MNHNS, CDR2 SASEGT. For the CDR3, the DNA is TGTGCCAGCAGTGGGACAGGGGGACACGAGCAGTACTTC. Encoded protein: CASSGTGGHEQYF.